Listed below are T cell receptor beta chains from one sample, sequenced in a study of beta chain features in type 1 diabetes. Profiling relied on immunoSEQ multiplex PCR, and the TCRdb table lists in-frame clones only, not all of them. The profile covers 400,000 or so clones, with 10% to 15% appearing a single time and 0.0095% to 0.011% taken by the ten largest. Input material: naive CD4+ T cells from blood. The receptors stem from a woman younger than 35 with type 1 diabetes. Each CDR3 is given with its conserved first and last residue. Each record gives: D gene, V gene, CDR3 length, clone size, J gene, CDR3 protein, CDR3 DNA. The D gene is left open where the match is weak. A row's size may be missing; if present it is once, few, many or a size class.

TRBD2	TRBV5-1	16	few	TRBJ2-5	CASSFELAGSQETQYF	TGCGCCAGCAGCTTCGAACTAGCGGGGTCGCAAGAGACCCAGTACTTC
TRBD1	TRBV15	17	NA	TRBJ1-3	CATSLRQGVPSGNTIYF	TGTGCCACCAGCCTCCGACAGGGGGTCCCCTCTGGAAACACCATATATTTT
NA	TRBV11-2	15	NA	TRBJ2-1	CASSLGQVGYNEQFF	TGTGCCAGCAGCTTAGGTCAGGTAGGCTACAATGAGCAGTTCTTC
TRBD2	TRBV5-4	14	NA	TRBJ2-1	CASSHTGGGNEQFF	TGTGCCAGCAGCCATACAGGCGGGGGTAATGAGCAGTTCTTC
TRBD1	TRBV4-2	15	NA	TRBJ2-7	CASSSSKTGHYEQYF	TGTGCCAGCAGCTCCTCAAAGACAGGGCACTACGAGCAGTACTTC
TRBD2	TRBV2	15	NA	TRBJ2-1	CARASGRSKVNEQFF	TGTGCCAGGGCTAGCGGGAGATCGAAAGTAAATGAGCAGTTCTTC
TRBD1	TRBV29-1	12	few	TRBJ1-2	CSVVWDRHGYTF	TGCAGCGTGGTCTGGGACAGGCATGGCTACACCTTC
NA	TRBV19	16	few	TRBJ1-1	CASIRDGSSSDTEAFF	TGTGCCAGTATTCGCGACGGTAGTAGTAGCGACACTGAAGCTTTCTTT
NA	TRBV29-1	11	NA	TRBJ1-2	CSAQGNYGYTF	TGCAGCGCCCAGGGAAACTATGGCTACACCTTC
NA	TRBV14	13	few	TRBJ2-5	CASSQSGWETQYF	TGTGCCAGCAGCCAGAGTGGTTGGGAGACCCAGTACTTC
NA	TRBV19	15	few	TRBJ1-2	CATTPRSLLNYGYTF	TGTGCCACGACACCCCGCTCCCTTCTTAACTATGGCTACACCTTC
TRBD2	TRBV7-2	15	few	TRBJ2-5	CASSGGLAGVGTQYF	TGTGCCAGCAGCGGAGGATTAGCGGGCGTGGGGACCCAGTACTTC
TRBD1	TRBV5-6	15	NA	TRBJ2-7	CASSKIDRDTYEQYF	TGTGCCAGCAGCAAAATAGACAGGGACACCTACGAGCAGTACTTC
NA	TRBV5-4	13	NA	TRBJ2-5	CASSSYLQETQYF	TGTGCCAGCAGCTCATACTTGCAAGAGACCCAGTACTTC
TRBD2	TRBV12-5	16	few	TRBJ2-5	CASGLRSGAVQETQYF	TGTGCTAGTGGTTTGAGAAGCGGGGCGGTCCAAGAGACCCAGTACTTC
NA	TRBV20-1	10	NA	TRBJ1-4	CSAGQEKLFF	TGCAGTGCTGGACAGGAAAAACTGTTTTTT
TRBD2	TRBV4-1	17	few	TRBJ2-3	CASSQRQAGTRTDTQYF	TGCGCCAGCAGCCAAAGACAGGCCGGGACTAGGACCGATACGCAGTATTTT
TRBD2	TRBV5-1	16	few	TRBJ2-1	CASSLERGLVYNEQFF	TGCGCCAGCAGCTTGGAGAGGGGACTAGTCTACAATGAGCAGTTCTTC
NA	TRBV9	15	NA	TRBJ2-2	CASSARLSYTGELFF	TGTGCCAGCAGCGCCAGACTTTCATACACCGGGGAGCTGTTTTTT
NA	TRBV14	14	NA	TRBJ1-1	CASSQWRTYTEAFF	TGTGCCAGCAGCCAGTGGAGAACCTACACTGAAGCTTTCTTT
TRBD2	TRBV30	16	few	TRBJ2-2	CAWSTHPGGTVGELFF	TGTGCCTGGAGTACCCACCCGGGGGGAACGGTCGGGGAGCTGTTTTTT
TRBD1	TRBV6-6	16	few	TRBJ1-5	CASSYSTGRGQQPQHF	TGTGCCAGCAGTTACTCGACGGGCAGGGGACAGCAGCCCCAGCATTTT
NA	TRBV6-5	14	NA	TRBJ2-5	CASTESAAQETQYF	TGTGCCAGCACCGAATCGGCGGCCCAAGAGACCCAGTACTTC
NA	TRBV4-3	15	NA	TRBJ1-6	CASSQDSEGASPLHF	TGCGCCAGCAGCCAAGATTCTGAAGGGGCTTCACCCCTCCACTTT
NA	TRBV7-8	14	NA	TRBJ1-1	CASSLARENTEAFF	TGTGCCAGCAGCTTAGCGCGAGAGAACACTGAAGCTTTCTTT
NA	TRBV19	14	few	TRBJ2-2	CASSISGVRGELFF	TGTGCCAGTAGTATTAGCGGTGTGAGGGGGGAGCTGTTTTTT
TRBD1	TRBV7-2	15	NA	TRBJ2-7	CASSLAGQGAHEQYF	TGTGCCAGCAGCTTAGCCGGACAGGGAGCTCACGAGCAGTACTTC
TRBD1	TRBV4-3	14	few	TRBJ2-1	CASSQVDRENEQFF	TGCGCCAGCAGCCAAGTCGACAGGGAGAATGAGCAGTTCTTC
NA	TRBV6-6	14	few	TRBJ1-5	CASSSQEGNQPQHF	TGTGCCAGCAGTTCCCAGGAGGGAAATCAGCCCCAGCATTTT
TRBD2	TRBV7-3	15	few	TRBJ2-1	CASSQGTSGSNEQFF	TGTGCCAGCAGCCAAGGGACTAGCGGGAGCAATGAGCAGTTCTTC
NA	TRBV4-1	16	NA	TRBJ1-5	CASSPGPYRVGQPQHF	TGCGCCAGCAGCCCCGGCCCCTACAGGGTGGGTCAGCCCCAGCATTTT
TRBD1	TRBV11-3	14	few	TRBJ1-1	CASSLTGGAGVAFF	TGTGCCAGCAGCCTTACAGGGGGCGCGGGCGTAGCTTTCTTT
TRBD1	TRBV15	14	NA	TRBJ1-5	CATNTGVGGQPQHF	TGTGCCACCAACACAGGGGTCGGGGGTCAGCCCCAGCATTTT
TRBD1	TRBV29-1	13	few	TRBJ2-3	CSVDRGFTDTQYF	TGCAGCGTTGACAGGGGGTTTACAGATACGCAGTATTTT
NA	TRBV5-1	17	few	TRBJ2-7	CASSPDGRRAISYEQYF	TGCGCCAGCAGCCCGGACGGTCGCAGGGCGATCTCCTACGAGCAGTACTTC
NA	TRBV6-6	13	NA	TRBJ2-5	CASSRRIQETQYF	TGTGCCAGCAGTCGCAGGATTCAAGAGACCCAGTACTTC
NA	TRBV9	19	NA	TRBJ2-1	CASSVSLVPQALNYNEQFF	TGTGCCAGCAGCGTTTCACTCGTCCCCCAAGCGTTAAACTACAATGAGCAGTTCTTC
TRBD2	TRBV30	13	NA	TRBJ2-7	CAGRTSGSYEQYF	TGTGCCGGACGGACTAGCGGGAGCTACGAGCAGTACTTC
TRBD2	TRBV9	18	few	TRBJ2-3	CASSVSSGGPYLTDTQYF	TGTGCCAGCAGCGTAAGTAGCGGGGGGCCCTACCTCACAGATACGCAGTATTTT
TRBD1	TRBV9	16	few	TRBJ2-4	CASSARDREAKNIQYF	TGTGCCAGCAGCGCCCGGGACAGAGAAGCCAAAAACATTCAGTACTTC
NA	TRBV6-1	18	NA	TRBJ1-5	CASSERKHLAGLNQPQHF	TGTGCCAGCAGTGAAAGGAAACACCTCGCGGGATTAAATCAGCCCCAGCATTTT
TRBD1	TRBV7-6	15	few	TRBJ2-3	CASSPGQGWTDTQYF	TGTGCCAGCAGTCCCGGACAGGGGTGGACAGATACGCAGTATTTT
NA	TRBV7-6	13	few	TRBJ2-1	CASSLSAYNEQFF	TGTGCCAGCAGCTTATCAGCCTACAATGAGCAGTTCTTC
NA	TRBV5-4	15	few	TRBJ2-7	CASSLEAGGPYEQYF	TGTGCCAGCAGCTTGGAAGCGGGCGGTCCCTACGAGCAGTACTTC
NA	TRBV15	14	NA	TRBJ2-1	CATSRERGLNEQFF	TGTGCCACCAGCAGAGAGCGGGGATTAAATGAGCAGTTCTTC
TRBD1	TRBV25-1	15	NA	TRBJ2-1	CASSRQGASYNEQFF	TGTGCCAGCAGTCGACAGGGGGCATCCTACAATGAGCAGTTCTTC
NA	TRBV6-5	13	NA	TRBJ1-1	CASITTRGTEAFF	TGTGCCAGCATCACAACTCGGGGGACTGAAGCTTTCTTT
NA	TRBV18	14	NA	TRBJ2-5	CASSPGVTEETQYF	TGTGCCAGCTCTCCGGGGGTTACCGAAGAGACCCAGTACTTC
NA	TRBV7-9	15	NA	TRBJ2-7	CASSDLTARYYEQYF	TGTGCCAGCAGCGACCTAACGGCGCGGTACTACGAGCAGTACTTC
NA	TRBV4-3	13	NA	TRBJ2-1	CASSQRLVSEQFF	TGCGCCAGCAGCCAACGACTAGTTTCTGAGCAGTTCTTC